The 19 T cell receptor beta chains listed next were all sequenced from one sample in a study of CD8+ T cells in alopecia areata. RNA extraction was followed by reverse transcription into cDNA, which acted as the sequencing template. Profiling relied on immunoSEQ multiplex PCR, and the TCRdb table lists in-frame clones only, not all of them. The sample includes about 200,000 clones, more than 45% of them seen just once. The material sequenced was CD4+ T cells sorted from blood, taken at week 0. These receptors were taken from a human donor with alopecia areata.

V is TRBV4-1 and J is TRBJ1-2; no clear D. This CDR3 region has 13 residues. CDR1 MGHRA and CDR2 YSYEKL come from the germline V gene. Trimming removed 3 bases from V and 11 bases from J, with 16 bases in between. The CDR3 DNA reads TGCGCCAGCAGCCAGGAGGACTTGATAGGATACACCTTC. It specifies CASSQEDLIGYTF.

V and J are TRBV27 and TRBJ2-5; no clear D. CDR3 size: 14 residues. Trimming took 6 bases from V and 1 from J, leaving 12 bases between them. CDR1 and CDR2 (germline): MNHEY, SMNVEV (reference sequence). The CDR3 sequence is CASRPSGPQETQYF. In nucleotides, the CDR3 is TGTGCCAGCAGGCCCTCCGGGCCCCAAGAGACCCAGTACTTC.

This clone occurred a few times. The chain recombines TRBV4-1 with TRBJ1-5; 10 bases fit TRBD1. The germline CDR1 and CDR2 sequences are MGHRA and YSYEKL. With 2 bases clipped from V and 7 bases from J, the junction kept 8 bases outside the gene matches. This CDR3 has 16 residues. For the CDR3, the DNA is TGCGCCAGCAGCCAAACCGGACAGGGGGTGACACAGCCCCAGCATTTT. Amino acids: CASSQTGQGVTQPQHF.

This clone was observed a handful of times. The chain combines TRBV5-4 with TRBJ1-2; D is unresolved. Looked up from germline, CDR1 is SGHNT and CDR2 is YYREEE (reference sequence). The CDR3 sequence is 14 residues long. The ends were cut back, 6 bases at V and 5 bases at J, with 17 bases in the middle. The CDR3 region is CASTFSTGVYGYTF. CDR3 sequence (DNA): TGTGCCAGCACTTTTTCTACTGGGGTTTATGGCTACACCTTC.

This chain connects TRBV30 to TRBJ2-3; tentative D call: TRBD1 (6 bases). With 1 base removed from V and 3 bases from J, the gap between germline ends came to 17 bases. The CDR3 spans 16 residues. Per germline, CDR1 GTSNPN and CDR2 SVGIG (reference sequence). The CDR3 coding sequence is TGTGCCTGGAGTGACCCTTCCAGGGGCGGTACAGATACGCAGTATTTT. It yields the protein CAWSDPSRGGTDTQYF.

The V call is TRBV27, the J call TRBJ1-5, with D maybe TRBD1 (5 bases). The CDR3 extends over 15 amino acids. V was pared by 2 bases and J by 6 bases, with 14 bases between. The germline V gene encodes CDR1 MNHEY and CDR2 SMNVEV (reference sequence). CDR3 nucleotide sequence: TGTGCCAGCAGTTTACTATGGGACCCAGCTCAGCCCCAGCATTTT. Translated: CASSLLWDPAQPQHF.

The gene calls are TRBV5-5 and TRBJ1-5; tentative D call: TRBD1 (5 bases). The CDR3 consists of 14 residues. CDR1 is SGHKS, CDR2 YYEKEE, per germline (reference sequence). The V gene lost 2 bases and the J gene lost 5 bases, with 11 bases spanning the gap. CDR3 nucleotide sequence: TGTGCCAGCAGCTTCCAGGGTGGCGATCAGCCCCAGCATTTT. It translates to CASSFQGGDQPQHF.

The CDR3 region is CASSLHSRGRTYEQYF. The DNA of the CDR3 is TGCGCCAGCAGCTTGCATTCCAGGGGGAGAACCTACGAGCAGTACTTC. The genes are TRBV5-1 and TRBJ2-7, with 7 bases lining up with TRBD1. Germline V gene sequence: CDR1 SGHRS, CDR2 YFSETQ. This CDR3 contains 16 residues. V trimming: 1 base; J trimming: 2 bases; junction bases outside the gene matches: 9.

J is TRBJ1-2 and V is TRBV7-2; the D is unclear. The CDR3 runs to 15 residues. CDR1 and CDR2 from the germline V gene are SGHTA and FQGNSA. Between the trimmed V and J ends, which lost 5 bases and 7 bases, there was a span of 20 bases. CDR3 residues: CASSGSGSLLSGYTF. The CDR3 nucleotides are TGTGCCAGCAGCGGTTCCGGGTCCCTGCTTTCTGGCTACACCTTC.

This rearrangement joins TRBV30 to TRBJ1-2, with D uncertain. Germline V gene lookup returns CDR1 GTSNPN and CDR2 SVGIG (reference sequence). V dropped 0 bases and J dropped 4 bases, with 9 bases sitting between them. The CDR3 loop spans 13 amino acids. The CDR3 nucleotides read TGTGCCTGGAGTGTAATGTCCCGCTATGGCTACACCTTC. Protein product: CAWSVMSRYGYTF.

The J gene is TRBJ2-3, the V gene TRBV11-2; D call uncertain. The CDR3 has 11 amino acids. With 5 bases removed from V and 6 bases from J, the gap between germline ends came to 6 bases. Germline CDR1 SGHAT, CDR2 FQNNGV. This CDR3 is CASSQADTQYF. DNA of the CDR3: TGTGCCAGCAGCCAGGCGGATACGCAGTATTTT. Complete variable domain (other parts from reference TRBV11-2 and TRBJ2-3): EAGVAQSPRYKIIEKRQSVAFWCNPISGHATLYWYQQILGQGPKLLIQFQNNGVVDDSQLPKDRFSAERLKGVDSTLKIQPAKLEDSAVYLCASSQADTQYFGPGTRLTVL.

The gene calls are TRBV6-6 and TRBJ2-3; D is tentatively TRBD1 or TRBD2 (5 bases each). The germline V gene encodes CDR1 MNHNY and CDR2 SVGAGI (reference sequence). Trimming removed 0 bases from V and 4 bases from J, with 11 bases in between. This CDR3 is built from 15 residues. CDR3 DNA: TGTGCCAGCAGTTACTCAACAGGAGGTGCAGATACGCAGTATTTT. As protein: CASSYSTGGADTQYF.

In its sample, this clone was seen a few times. The chain combines TRBV7-2 with TRBJ1-5; the D gene is possibly TRBD1 (5 bases). Germline lookup yields CDR1 SGHTA and CDR2 FQGNSA. The CDR3 has 15 amino acids. Trimming left V 3 bases short and J 5 bases short, with 14 bases between. The CDR3 DNA sequence: TGTGCCAGCAGCTTCGGGAGGGGAGATTATCAGCCCCAGCATTTT. Translated, it gives CASSFGRGDYQPQHF.

This chain joins TRBV27 and TRBJ2-1; no clear D gene. V lost 3 bases and J 5 bases, leaving 14 bases between the germline ends. In germline, CDR1 is MNHEY, CDR2 SMNVEV (reference sequence). The CDR3 extends over 15 amino acids. The CDR3 DNA reads TGTGCCAGCAGTTTGCAACAGATCTTCAACAATGAGCAGTTCTTC. As protein: CASSLQQIFNNEQFF.

The rearrangement uses TRBV9 and TRBJ2-2, with D hard to call. The CDR3 is 12 residues long. Germline V gene sequence: CDR1 SGDLS, CDR2 YYNGEE. V lost 1 base to trimming and J lost 7 bases, with 5 bases between them. The CDR3 reads CASSVKDGELFF. The CDR3 coding sequence is TGTGCCAGCAGCGTAAAAGACGGGGAGCTGTTTTTT. Filled out from reference TRBV9 and TRBJ2-2, the complete variable domain reads DSGVTQTPKHLITATGQRVTLRCSPRSGDLSVYWYQQSLDQGLQFLIQYYNGEERAKGNILERFSAQQFPDLHSELNLSSLELGDSALYFCASSVKDGELFFGEGSRLTVL.

The rearrangement links TRBV15 to TRBJ1-2; no definite D call. CDR1 and CDR2 from the germline V gene are LNHNV and YYDKDF (reference sequence). Trimming pared 5 bases from V and 4 bases from J, leaving 14 bases between. The CDR3 runs 14 residues. The CDR3: CATSPEPGSYGYTF. Written as DNA, the CDR3 is TGTGCCACCAGCCCCGAACCGGGAAGCTATGGCTACACCTTC.

This clone was seen more than once but under ten times. Here the CDR3 DNA reads TGCAGCGTTGGGGGGGCGAAGGATCAGCCCCAGCATTTT. Amino acid sequence: CSVGGAKDQPQHF. The chain couples TRBV29-1 to TRBJ1-5; TRBD1 might be the D (6 bases). CDR3 size: 13 residues. V dropped 4 bases and J dropped 5 bases, with 12 bases sitting between them. The V gene's germline CDR1 is SQVTM and CDR2 ANQGSEA.

This chain links TRBV19 with TRBJ1-2; 7 bases fit TRBD1. Germline trimming cut 3 bases from V and 7 bases from J; bases unmatched to any gene: 5. This CDR3 comprises 13 residues. The V gene's germline CDR1 is LNHDA and CDR2 SQIVND (reference sequence). The CDR3 DNA sequence: TGTGCCAGTAGTATGAGGACAGGAGGTGGCTACACCTTC. Protein product: CASSMRTGGGYTF.

CDR3 region: CASSSSGGPRGYTF. CDR3 coding DNA: TGCGCCAGCAGCTCATCAGGGGGTCCCCGTGGCTACACCTTC. The chain recombines TRBV5-1 with TRBJ1-2, with 7 bases identical to TRBD1. CDR3 length: 14 amino acids. The germline V gene has CDR1 SGHRS and CDR2 YFSETQ. The ends lost 3 bases at V and 7 bases at J; junction bases unmatched: 9. The full variable domain, completed using reference TRBV5-1 and TRBJ1-2, is KAGVTQTPRYLIKTRGQQVTLSCSPISGHRSVSWYQQTPGQGLQFLFEYFSETQRNKGNFPGRFSGRQFSNSRSEMNVSTLELGDSALYLCASSSSGGPRGYTFGSGTRLTVV.